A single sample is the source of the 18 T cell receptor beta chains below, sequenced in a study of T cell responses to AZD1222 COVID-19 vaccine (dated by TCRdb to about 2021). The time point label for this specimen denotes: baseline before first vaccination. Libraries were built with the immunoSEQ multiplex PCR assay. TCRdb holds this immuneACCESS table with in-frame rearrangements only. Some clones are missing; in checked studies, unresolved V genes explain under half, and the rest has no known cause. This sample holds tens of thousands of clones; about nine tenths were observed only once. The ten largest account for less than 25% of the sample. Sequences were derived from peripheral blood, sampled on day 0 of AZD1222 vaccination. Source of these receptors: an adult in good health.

DNA of the CDR3: TGTGCCAGCAGTGTGGGGGGGGGTTTTCAGCCCCAGCATTTT. Its translation: CASSVGGGFQPQHF. The chain is built from TRBV28 and TRBJ1-5, with D possibly TRBD1 on 5 matching bases. Per the germline V gene, CDR1 is MDHEN and CDR2 is SYDVKM. V lost 5 bases and J lost 6, with 14 bases in between. The CDR3 spans 14 residues.

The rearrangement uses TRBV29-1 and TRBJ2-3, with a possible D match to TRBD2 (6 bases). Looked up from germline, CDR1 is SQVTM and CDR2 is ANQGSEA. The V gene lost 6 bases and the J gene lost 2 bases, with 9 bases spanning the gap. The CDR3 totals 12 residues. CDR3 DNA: TGCAGCGTCCGGGACTCCACAGATACGCAGTATTTT. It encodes CSVRDSTDTQYF.

Here the CDR3 DNA reads TGTGCCACCAGTGATACAGGACAGGGGGAAGTGAAGCCCCAGCATTTT. Translated, it gives CATSDTGQGEVKPQHF. V gene TRBV24-1 combines with J gene TRBJ1-5; 10 bases match TRBD1. The CDR3 extends over 16 amino acids. With V trimmed by 3 bases and J by 8 bases, 9 bases remained unmatched. The germline CDR1 and CDR2 sequences are KGHDR and SFDVKD.

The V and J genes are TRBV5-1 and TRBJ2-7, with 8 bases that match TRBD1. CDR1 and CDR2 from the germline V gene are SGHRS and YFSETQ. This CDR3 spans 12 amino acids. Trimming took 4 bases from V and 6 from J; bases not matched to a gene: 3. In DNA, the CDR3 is TGCGCCAGCAGCGACAGGGGCTTCGAGCAGTACTTC. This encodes CASSDRGFEQYF.

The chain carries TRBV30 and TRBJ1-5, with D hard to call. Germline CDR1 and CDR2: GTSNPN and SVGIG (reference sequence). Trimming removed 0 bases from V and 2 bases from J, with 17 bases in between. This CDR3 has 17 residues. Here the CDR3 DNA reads TGTGCCTGGAGTGTACACAAGTCAGAGTGGGGCAATCAGCCCCAGCATTTT. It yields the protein CAWSVHKSEWGNQPQHF.

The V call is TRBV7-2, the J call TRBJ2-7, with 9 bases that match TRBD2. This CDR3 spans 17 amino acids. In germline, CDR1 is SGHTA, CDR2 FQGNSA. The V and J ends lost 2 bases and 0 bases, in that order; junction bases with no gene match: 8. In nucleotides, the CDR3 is TGTGCCAGCAGCTTACTTGCGGGGGGGCCTGGCTCCTACGAGCAGTACTTC. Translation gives CASSLLAGGPGSYEQYF.

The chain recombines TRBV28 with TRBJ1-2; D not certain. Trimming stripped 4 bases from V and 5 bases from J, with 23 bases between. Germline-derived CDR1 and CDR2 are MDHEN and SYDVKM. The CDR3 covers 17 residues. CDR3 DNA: TGTGCCAGCAGTTCCCACTCGTTTAGGGAAGAAGGATATGGCTACACCTTC. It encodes CASSSHSFREEGYGYTF.

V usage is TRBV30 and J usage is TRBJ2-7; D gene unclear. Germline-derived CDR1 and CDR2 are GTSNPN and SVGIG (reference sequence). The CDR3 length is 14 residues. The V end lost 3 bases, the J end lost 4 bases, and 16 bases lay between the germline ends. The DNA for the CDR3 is TGTGCCTGGAGGGGCGGCCTGGTGACATACGAGCAGTACTTC. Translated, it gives CAWRGGLVTYEQYF.

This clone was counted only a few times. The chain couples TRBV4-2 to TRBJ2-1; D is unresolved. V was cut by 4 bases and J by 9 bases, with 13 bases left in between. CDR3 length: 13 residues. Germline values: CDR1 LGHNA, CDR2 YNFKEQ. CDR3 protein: CASSLGSTGEQFF. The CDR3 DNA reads TGTGCCAGCAGCCTAGGCTCCACGGGTGAGCAGTTCTTC.

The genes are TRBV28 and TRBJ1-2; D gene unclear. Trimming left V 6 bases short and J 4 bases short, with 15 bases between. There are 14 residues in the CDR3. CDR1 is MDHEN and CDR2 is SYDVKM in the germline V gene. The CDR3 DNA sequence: TGTGCCAGCAGAAACCTAGTCCCCCTCTATGGCTACACCTTC. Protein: CASRNLVPLYGYTF.

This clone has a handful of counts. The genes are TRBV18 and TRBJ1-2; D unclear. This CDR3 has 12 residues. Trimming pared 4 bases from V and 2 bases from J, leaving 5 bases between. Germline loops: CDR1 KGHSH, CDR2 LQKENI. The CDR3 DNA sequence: TGTGCCAGCTCACTCGACAACTATGGCTACACCTTC. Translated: CASSLDNYGYTF.

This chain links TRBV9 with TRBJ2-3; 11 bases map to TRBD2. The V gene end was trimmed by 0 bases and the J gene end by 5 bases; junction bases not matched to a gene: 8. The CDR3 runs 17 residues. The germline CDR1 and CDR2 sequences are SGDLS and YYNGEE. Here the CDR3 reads CASSVVGSGGAGDTQYF. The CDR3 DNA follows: TGTGCCAGCAGCGTAGTGGGTAGCGGGGGGGCAGGAGATACGCAGTATTTT. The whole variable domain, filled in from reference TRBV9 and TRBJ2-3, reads DSGVTQTPKHLITATGQRVTLRCSPRSGDLSVYWYQQSLDQGLQFLIQYYNGEERAKGNILERFSAQQFPDLHSELNLSSLELGDSALYFCASSVVGSGGAGDTQYFGPGTRLTVL.

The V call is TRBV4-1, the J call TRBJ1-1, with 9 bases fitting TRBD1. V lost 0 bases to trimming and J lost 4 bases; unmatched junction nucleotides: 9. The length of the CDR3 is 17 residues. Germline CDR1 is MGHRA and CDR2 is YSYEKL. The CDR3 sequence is CASSQEMGQGLGTEAFF. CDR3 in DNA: TGCGCCAGCAGCCAAGAGATGGGACAGGGTCTGGGCACTGAAGCTTTCTTT.

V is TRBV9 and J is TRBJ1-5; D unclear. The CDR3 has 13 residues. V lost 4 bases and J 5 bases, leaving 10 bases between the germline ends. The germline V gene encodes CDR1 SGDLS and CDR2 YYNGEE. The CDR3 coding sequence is TGTGCCAGCAGCCTCCAGACGGATCAGCCCCAGCATTTT. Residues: CASSLQTDQPQHF. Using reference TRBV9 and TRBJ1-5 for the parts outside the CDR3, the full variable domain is DSGVTQTPKHLITATGQRVTLRCSPRSGDLSVYWYQQSLDQGLQFLIQYYNGEERAKGNILERFSAQQFPDLHSELNLSSLELGDSALYFCASSLQTDQPQHFGDGTRLSIL.

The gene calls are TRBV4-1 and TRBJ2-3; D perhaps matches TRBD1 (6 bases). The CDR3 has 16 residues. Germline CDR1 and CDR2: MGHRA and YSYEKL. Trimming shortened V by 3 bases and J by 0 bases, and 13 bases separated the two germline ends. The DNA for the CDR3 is TGCGCCAGCAGCCACGCGACAGGTCCTAGCACAGATACGCAGTATTTT. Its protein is CASSHATGPSTDTQYF.

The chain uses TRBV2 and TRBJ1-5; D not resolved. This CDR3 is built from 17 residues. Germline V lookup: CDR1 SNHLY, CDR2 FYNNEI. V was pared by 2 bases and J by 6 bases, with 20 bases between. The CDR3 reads CASSEWVVVSSSQPQHF. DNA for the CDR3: TGTGCCAGCAGTGAATGGGTGGTCGTGAGTTCGAGTCAGCCCCAGCATTTT.

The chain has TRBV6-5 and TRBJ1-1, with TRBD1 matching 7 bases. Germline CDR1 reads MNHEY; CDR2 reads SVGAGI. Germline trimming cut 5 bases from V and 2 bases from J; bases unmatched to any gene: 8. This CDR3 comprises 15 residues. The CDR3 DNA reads TGTGCCAGCAGTCCCCACAGGGGAGGAAACACTGAAGCTTTCTTT. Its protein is CASSPHRGGNTEAFF.

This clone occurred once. The CDR3 region has the DNA TGTGCCAGCAGCGTGGCCGGGACGGTGAACACTGAAGCTTTCTTT. This gives the protein CASSVAGTVNTEAFF. The chain employs TRBV2 and TRBJ1-1; D possibly corresponds to TRBD1 (5 bases). Germline CDR1 and CDR2: SNHLY and FYNNEI. Trimming took off 6 bases at V and 0 bases at J, with 14 bases between the two ends. The CDR3 length is 15 residues.